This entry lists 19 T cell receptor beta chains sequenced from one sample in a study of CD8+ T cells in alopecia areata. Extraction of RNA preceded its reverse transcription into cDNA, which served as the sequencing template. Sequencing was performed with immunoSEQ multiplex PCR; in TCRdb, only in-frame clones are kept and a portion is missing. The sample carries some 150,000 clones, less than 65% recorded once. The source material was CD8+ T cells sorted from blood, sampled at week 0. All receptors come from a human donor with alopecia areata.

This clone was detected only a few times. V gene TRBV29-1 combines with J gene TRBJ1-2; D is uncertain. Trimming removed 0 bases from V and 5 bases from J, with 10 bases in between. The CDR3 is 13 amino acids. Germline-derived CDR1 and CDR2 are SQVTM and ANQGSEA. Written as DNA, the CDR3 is TGCAGCGTTGAAGAGAAGGAGAGATATGGCTACACCTTC. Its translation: CSVEEKERYGYTF. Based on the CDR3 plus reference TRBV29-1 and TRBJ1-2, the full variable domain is SAVISQKPSRDICQRGTSLTIQCQVDSQVTMMFWYRQQPGQSLTLIATANQGSEATYESGFVIDKFPISRPNLTFSTLTVSNMSPEDSSIYLCSVEEKERYGYTFGSGTRLTVV.

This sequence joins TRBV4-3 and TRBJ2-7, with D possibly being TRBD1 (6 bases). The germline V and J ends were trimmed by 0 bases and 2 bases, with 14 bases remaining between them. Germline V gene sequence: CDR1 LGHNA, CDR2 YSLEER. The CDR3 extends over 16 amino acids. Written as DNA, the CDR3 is TGCGCCAGCAGCCAAGATCGAACAGGGAATCCCTACGAGCAGTACTTC. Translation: CASSQDRTGNPYEQYF.

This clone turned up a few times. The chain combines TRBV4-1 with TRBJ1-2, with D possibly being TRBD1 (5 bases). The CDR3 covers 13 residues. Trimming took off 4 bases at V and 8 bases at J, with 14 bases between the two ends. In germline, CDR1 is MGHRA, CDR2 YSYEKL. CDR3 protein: CASSPPGLSGYTF. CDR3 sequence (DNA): TGCGCCAGCAGCCCACCGGGACTCAGCGGCTACACCTTC.

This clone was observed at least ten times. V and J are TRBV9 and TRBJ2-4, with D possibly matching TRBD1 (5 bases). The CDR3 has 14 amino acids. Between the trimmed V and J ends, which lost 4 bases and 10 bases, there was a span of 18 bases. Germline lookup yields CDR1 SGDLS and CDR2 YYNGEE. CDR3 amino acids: CASSRGQGPDIQYF. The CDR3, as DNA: TGTGCCAGCAGCCGAGGACAAGGGCCCGATATTCAGTACTTC.

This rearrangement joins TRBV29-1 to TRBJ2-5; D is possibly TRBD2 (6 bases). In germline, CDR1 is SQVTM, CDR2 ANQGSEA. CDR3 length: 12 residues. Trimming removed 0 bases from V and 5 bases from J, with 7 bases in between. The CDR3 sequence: CSVEDAGETQYF. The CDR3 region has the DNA TGCAGCGTTGAAGATGCGGGGGAGACCCAGTACTTC.

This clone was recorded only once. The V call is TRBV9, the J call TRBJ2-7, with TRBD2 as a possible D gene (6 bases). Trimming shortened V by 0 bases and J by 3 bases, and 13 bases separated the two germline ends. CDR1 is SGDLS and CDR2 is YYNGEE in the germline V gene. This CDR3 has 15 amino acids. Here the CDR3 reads CASSVGVGGGYEQYF. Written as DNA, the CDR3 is TGTGCCAGCAGCGTAGGGGTCGGGGGAGGCTACGAGCAGTACTTC.

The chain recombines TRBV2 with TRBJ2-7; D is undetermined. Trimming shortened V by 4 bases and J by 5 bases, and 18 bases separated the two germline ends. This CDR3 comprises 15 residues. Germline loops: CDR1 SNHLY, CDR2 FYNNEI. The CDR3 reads CASSVRDSVLHEQYF. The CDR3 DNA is TGTGCCAGCAGTGTCCGCGACTCAGTTCTCCACGAGCAGTACTTC.

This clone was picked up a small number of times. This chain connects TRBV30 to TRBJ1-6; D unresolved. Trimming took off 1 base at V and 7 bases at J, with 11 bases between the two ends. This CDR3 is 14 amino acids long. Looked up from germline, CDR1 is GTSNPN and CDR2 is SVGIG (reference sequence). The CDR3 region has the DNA TGTGCCTGGAGTGACCAACCTCAAAATTCACCCCTCCACTTT. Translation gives CAWSDQPQNSPLHF.

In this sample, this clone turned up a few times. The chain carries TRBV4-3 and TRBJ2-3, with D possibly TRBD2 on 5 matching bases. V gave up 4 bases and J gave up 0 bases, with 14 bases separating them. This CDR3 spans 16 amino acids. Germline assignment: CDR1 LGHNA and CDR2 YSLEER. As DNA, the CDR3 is TGCGCCAGCAGCCGAGGCGGGCAGACTAGCACAGATACGCAGTATTTT. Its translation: CASSRGGQTSTDTQYF.

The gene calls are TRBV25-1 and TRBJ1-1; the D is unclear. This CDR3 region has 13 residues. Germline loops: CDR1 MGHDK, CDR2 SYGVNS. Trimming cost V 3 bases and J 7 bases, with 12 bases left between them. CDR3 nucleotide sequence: TGTGCCAGCAGTGAGGTCTCGGAGGATGAAGCTTTCTTT. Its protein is CASSEVSEDEAFF.

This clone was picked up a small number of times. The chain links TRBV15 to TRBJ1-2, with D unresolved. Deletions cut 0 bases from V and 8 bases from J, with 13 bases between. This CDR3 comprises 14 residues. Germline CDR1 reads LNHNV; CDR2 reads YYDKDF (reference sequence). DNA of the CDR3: TGTGCCACCAGCAGAGATAGGAATCCCGTCGGCTACACCTTC. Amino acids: CATSRDRNPVGYTF.

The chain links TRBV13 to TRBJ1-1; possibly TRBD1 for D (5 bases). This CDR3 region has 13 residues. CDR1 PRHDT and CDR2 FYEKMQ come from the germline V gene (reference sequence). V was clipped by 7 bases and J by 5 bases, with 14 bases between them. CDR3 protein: CASTDSPGTEAFF. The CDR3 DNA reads TGTGCCAGCACCGATTCCCCAGGGACTGAAGCTTTCTTT.

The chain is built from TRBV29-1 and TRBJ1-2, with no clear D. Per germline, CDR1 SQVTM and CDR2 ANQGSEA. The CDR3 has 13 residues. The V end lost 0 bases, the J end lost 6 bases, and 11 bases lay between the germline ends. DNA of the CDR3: TGCAGCGTTGAAGAGTCTCAAGGCGATGGCTACACCTTC. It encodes CSVEESQGDGYTF.

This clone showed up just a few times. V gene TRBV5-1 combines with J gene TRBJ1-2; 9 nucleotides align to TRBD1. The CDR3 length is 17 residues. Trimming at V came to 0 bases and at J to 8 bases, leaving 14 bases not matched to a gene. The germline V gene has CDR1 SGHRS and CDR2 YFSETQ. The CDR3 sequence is CASSLDPGQGWVGGYTF. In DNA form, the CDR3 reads TGCGCCAGCAGCTTGGATCCGGGACAGGGATGGGTAGGAGGCTACACCTTC.

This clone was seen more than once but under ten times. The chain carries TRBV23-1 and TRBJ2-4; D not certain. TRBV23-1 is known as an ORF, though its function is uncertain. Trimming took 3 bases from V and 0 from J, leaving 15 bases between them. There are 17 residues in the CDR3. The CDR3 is CASSQPTFYVAKNIQYF. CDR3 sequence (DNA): TGCGCCAGCAGTCAGCCGACATTCTATGTAGCCAAAAACATTCAGTACTTC.

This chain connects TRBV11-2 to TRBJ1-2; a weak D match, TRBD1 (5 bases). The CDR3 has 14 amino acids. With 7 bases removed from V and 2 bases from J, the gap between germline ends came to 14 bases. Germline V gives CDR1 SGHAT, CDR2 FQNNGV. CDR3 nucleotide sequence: TGTGCCAGCACCCCCAGCCGGGGGAACTATGGCTACACCTTC. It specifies CASTPSRGNYGYTF.

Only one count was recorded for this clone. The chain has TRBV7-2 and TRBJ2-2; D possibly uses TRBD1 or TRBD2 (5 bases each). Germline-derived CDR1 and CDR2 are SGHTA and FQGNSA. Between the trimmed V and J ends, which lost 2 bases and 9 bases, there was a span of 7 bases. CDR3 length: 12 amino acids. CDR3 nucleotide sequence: TGTGCCAGCAGCTTAACGGGGCGGGAGCTGTTTTTT. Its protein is CASSLTGRELFF.

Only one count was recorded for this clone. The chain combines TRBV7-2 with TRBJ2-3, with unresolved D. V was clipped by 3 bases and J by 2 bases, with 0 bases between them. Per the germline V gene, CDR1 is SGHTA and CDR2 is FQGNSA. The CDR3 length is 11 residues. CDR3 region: CASSFTDTQYF. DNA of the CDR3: TGTGCCAGCAGCTTCACAGATACGCAGTATTTT.

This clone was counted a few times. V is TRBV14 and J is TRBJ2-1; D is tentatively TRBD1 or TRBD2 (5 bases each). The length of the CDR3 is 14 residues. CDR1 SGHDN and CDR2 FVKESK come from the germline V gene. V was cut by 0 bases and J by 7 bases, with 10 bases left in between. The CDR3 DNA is TGTGCCAGCAGCCAAGAGGTCTGGGGGAATGAGCAGTTCTTC. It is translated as CASSQEVWGNEQFF.